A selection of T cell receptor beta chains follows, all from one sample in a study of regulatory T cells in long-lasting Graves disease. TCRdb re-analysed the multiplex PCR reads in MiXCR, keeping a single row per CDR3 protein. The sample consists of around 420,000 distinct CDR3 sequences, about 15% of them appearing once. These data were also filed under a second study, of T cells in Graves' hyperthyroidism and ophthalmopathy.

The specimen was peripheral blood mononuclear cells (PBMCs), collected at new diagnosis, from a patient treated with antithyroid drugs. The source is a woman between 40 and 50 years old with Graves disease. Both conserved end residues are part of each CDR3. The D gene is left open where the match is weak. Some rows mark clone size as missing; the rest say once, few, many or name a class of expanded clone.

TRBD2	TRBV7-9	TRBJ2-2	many	TGTGCCGGGCTAGCGGGAGAGGGGAGCACCGGGGAGCTGTTTTTT	CAGLAGEGSTGELFF
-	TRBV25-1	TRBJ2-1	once	TGTGCCAGCAGTGCGGGGACCTTCGTTGGGCAGTTCTTC	CASSAGTFVGQFF
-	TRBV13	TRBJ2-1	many	TGTGCCAGCAGCTCACGGACAGTTGAAAATGAGCAGTTCTTC	CASSSRTVENEQFF
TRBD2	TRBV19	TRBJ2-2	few	TGTGCCAGTAGTTCATCGACTAGCGGGAGTATCACCGGGGAGCTGTTTTTT	CASSSSTSGSITGELFF
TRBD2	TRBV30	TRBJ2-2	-	TGTGCCTGGATAGCGGGGAAAACGAGAACCGGGGAGCTGTTTTTT	CAWIAGKTRTGELFF
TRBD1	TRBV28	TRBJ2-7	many	TGTGCCAGCAGTTTAGGGCGAAGACAGGGGGTTTACGAGCAGTACTTC	CASSLGRRQGVYEQYF
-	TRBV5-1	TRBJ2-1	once	TGCGCCAGCAGCTTGGGATCGGGACTCCCCGACAATGAGCAGTTCTTC	CASSLGSGLPDNEQFF
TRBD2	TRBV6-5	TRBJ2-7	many	TGTGCCAGCAGTTACGTTAATTCCCTACTAGCGGGAGGTTTCGAGCAGTACTTC	CASSYVNSLLAGGFEQYF
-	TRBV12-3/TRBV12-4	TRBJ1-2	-	TGTGCCAGCAGTTTCCCCCGGTTCAATGGCTACACCTTC	CASSFPRFNGYTF
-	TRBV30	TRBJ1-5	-	TGTGCCTGGAGTTTCAGGGGAATCAATCAGCCCCAGCATTTT	CAWSFRGINQPQHF
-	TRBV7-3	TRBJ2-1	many	TGTGCCAGCAGCTCCACCTCGTATCTCGGCGAGCAGTTCTTC	CASSSTSYLGEQFF
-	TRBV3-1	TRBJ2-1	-	TGTGCCAGCAGTGGGGGTTCGGGGAAAAGCTCCTACAATGAGCAGTTCTTC	CASSGGSGKSSYNEQFF
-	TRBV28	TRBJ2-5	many	TGTGCCAGCAGGTCTAACCCTGTTATAGGGGAGACGCGAGAGACCCAGTACTTC	CASRSNPVIGETRETQYF
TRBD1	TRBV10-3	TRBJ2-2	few	TGTGCCATCAAGGGACAGGGCACGAACACCGGGGAGCTGTTTTTT	CAIKGQGTNTGELFF
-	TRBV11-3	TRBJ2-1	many	TGTGCCAGCAGCTTATTGGTCAGGGGCGGTGAGCAGTTCTTC	CASSLLVRGGEQFF
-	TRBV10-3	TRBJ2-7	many	TGTGCCATCAGTGGGGTTGACTACGAGCAGTACTTC	CAISGVDYEQYF
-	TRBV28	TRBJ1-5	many	TGTGCCAGCAGTTCCCCCTTGAAAACCTATCAGCCCCAGCATTTT	CASSSPLKTYQPQHF
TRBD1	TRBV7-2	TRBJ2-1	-	TGTGCCAGCAGCTCACAGGGGGCGTCTAATGAGCAGTTCTTC	CASSSQGASNEQFF
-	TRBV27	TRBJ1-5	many	TGTGCCAGCAGTTTCGGACAGTACAATCAGCCCCAGCATTTT	CASSFGQYNQPQHF
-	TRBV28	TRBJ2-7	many	TGTGCCAGCAGTTTAGGGGCGGATTCCTACGAGCAGTACTTC	CASSLGADSYEQYF
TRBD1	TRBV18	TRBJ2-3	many	TGTGCCAGCTCGACTAGGAGGACAGGGCGAACAGATACGCAGTATTTT	CASSTRRTGRTDTQYF
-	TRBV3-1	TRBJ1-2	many	TGTGCCAGCAGCCAACGGGGGCTTTATGGCTACACCTTC	CASSQRGLYGYTF
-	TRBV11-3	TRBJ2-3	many	TGTGCCAGCAGCTTGGACATAATGGTAGATACGCAGTATTTT	CASSLDIMVDTQYF
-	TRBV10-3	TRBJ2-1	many	TGTGCCATCAGTGAGTCGAAGGGGCTAGCCTCCAATCTTGAGCAGTTCTTC	CAISESKGLASNLEQFF
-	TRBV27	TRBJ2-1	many	TGTGCCAGCAGTTGGAGGGTTGCACTAACACTTGGTAATGAGCAGTTCTTC	CASSWRVALTLGNEQFF
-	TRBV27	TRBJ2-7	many	TGTGCCAGCAGAGGGCCACCTTACTACGAGCAGTACTTC	CASRGPPYYEQYF
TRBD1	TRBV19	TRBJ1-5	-	TGTGCCAGTAGTAATCCGGGACAGTATCAGCCCCAGCATTTT	CASSNPGQYQPQHF
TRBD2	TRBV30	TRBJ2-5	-	TGTGCCTGGGGACTAGCGGTTCAGTACTTC	CAWGLAVQYF
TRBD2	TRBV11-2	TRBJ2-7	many	TGTGCCAGCAGCTTAGCTAGCGGGAGGTCGTACGAGCAGTACTTC	CASSLASGRSYEQYF
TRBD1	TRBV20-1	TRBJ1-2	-	TGCAGTGCTAGAGTCCAGGGGGGAGGGTATGGCTACACCTTC	CSARVQGGGYGYTF
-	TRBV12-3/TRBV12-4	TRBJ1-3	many	TGTGCCAGCAGCCCCCCTGGCCCTCTTTCTGGAAACACCATATATTTT	CASSPPGPLSGNTIYF
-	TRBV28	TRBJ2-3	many	TGTGCCAGCAGTCTACGGCGGGAATTCACAGATACGCAGTATTTT	CASSLRREFTDTQYF
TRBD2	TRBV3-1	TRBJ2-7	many	TGTGCCAGCAGCCAAGGAGCCGCCGGCTATCTCCTAGCGGAGAACTACGAGCAGTACTTC	CASSQGAAGYLLAENYEQYF
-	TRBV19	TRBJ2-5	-	TGTGCCAGTAGTCTCGGGAGGCAGGGGCGTTTGGAGACCCAGTACTTC	CASSLGRQGRLETQYF
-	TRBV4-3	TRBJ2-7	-	TGCGCCAGCAGCCAAGAATTACCGGGGGAGCAGTACTTC	CASSQELPGEQYF
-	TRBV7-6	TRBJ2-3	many	TGTGCCAGCAGCGAGACACTAGGGAGCACAGATACGCAGTATTTT	CASSETLGSTDTQYF
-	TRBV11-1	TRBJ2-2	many	TGTGCCAGCAGCCGACGGGGGACGAACACCGGGGAGCTGTTTTTT	CASSRRGTNTGELFF
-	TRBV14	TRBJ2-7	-	TGTGCCAGCAGCACCACGCTCAGGGTTGAGCAGTACTTC	CASSTTLRVEQYF
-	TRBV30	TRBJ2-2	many	TGTGCCTGGAGTGAGAACACCGGAGAGCTGTTTTTT	CAWSENTGELFF
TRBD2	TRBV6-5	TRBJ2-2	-	TGTGCCAGCAGTTACTCGAATTTACTAGCGGGGACCGGGGAGCTGTTTTTT	CASSYSNLLAGTGELFF
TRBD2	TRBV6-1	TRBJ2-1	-	TGTGCCAGCAGTGGGATTGGACTAGCACATGAGCAGTTCTTC	CASSGIGLAHEQFF
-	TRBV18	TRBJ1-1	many	TGTGCCAGCTCACCAGAGGGAAGGGGGACTGAAGCTTTCTTT	CASSPEGRGTEAFF
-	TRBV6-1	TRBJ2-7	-	TGTGCCAGCATTGGTCCCTACGAGCAGTACTTC	CASIGPYEQYF
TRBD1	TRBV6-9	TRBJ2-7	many	TGTGCCAGCAGTTACTTGGGACAGGGTTACGAGCAGTACTTC	CASSYLGQGYEQYF
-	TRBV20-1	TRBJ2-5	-	TGCAGTGCTAGAGATCATGAGACCCAGTACTTC	CSARDHETQYF
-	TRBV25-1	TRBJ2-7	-	TGTGCCAGCAGCGGGGTCTACGAGCAGTACTTC	CASSGVYEQYF
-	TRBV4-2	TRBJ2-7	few	TGTGCCAGCAGCGCAGGAGTCGGGGGATCCTACGAGCAGTACTTC	CASSAGVGGSYEQYF
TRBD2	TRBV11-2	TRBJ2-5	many	TGTGCCAGCAGCTCGCCGGGAGGGTCAGAGACCCAGTACTTC	CASSSPGGSETQYF
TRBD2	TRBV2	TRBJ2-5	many	TGTGCCAGCCTGGCCGGACTAGCGGGAGGTATCCCCCCCCCCCAAGAGACCCAGTACTTC	CASLAGLAGGIPPPQETQYF
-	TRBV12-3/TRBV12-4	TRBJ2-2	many	TGTGCCAGCACCCCCGAGGGCCCTGTCGGGGAGCTGTTTTTT	CASTPEGPVGELFF
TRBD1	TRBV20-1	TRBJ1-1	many	TGCAGTGCCACCAAACAGGGGGGAAACACTGAAGCTTTCTTT	CSATKQGGNTEAFF
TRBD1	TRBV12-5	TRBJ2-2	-	TGTGCTAGTGGATCAGGGGGCTGGGGGGAGCTGTTTTTT	CASGSGGWGELFF
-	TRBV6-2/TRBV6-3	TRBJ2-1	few	TGTGCCAGCAGGGCGATTAGTGAGCAGTTCTTC	CASRAISEQFF
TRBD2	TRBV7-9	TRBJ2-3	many	TGTGCCAGCACACGGGGCGGGAGCAGCACAGATACGCAGTATTTT	CASTRGGSSTDTQYF
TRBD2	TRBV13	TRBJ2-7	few	TGTGCCAGCAGCTCCACGACTAGCGGGAGCGCCTACGAGCAGTACTTC	CASSSTTSGSAYEQYF